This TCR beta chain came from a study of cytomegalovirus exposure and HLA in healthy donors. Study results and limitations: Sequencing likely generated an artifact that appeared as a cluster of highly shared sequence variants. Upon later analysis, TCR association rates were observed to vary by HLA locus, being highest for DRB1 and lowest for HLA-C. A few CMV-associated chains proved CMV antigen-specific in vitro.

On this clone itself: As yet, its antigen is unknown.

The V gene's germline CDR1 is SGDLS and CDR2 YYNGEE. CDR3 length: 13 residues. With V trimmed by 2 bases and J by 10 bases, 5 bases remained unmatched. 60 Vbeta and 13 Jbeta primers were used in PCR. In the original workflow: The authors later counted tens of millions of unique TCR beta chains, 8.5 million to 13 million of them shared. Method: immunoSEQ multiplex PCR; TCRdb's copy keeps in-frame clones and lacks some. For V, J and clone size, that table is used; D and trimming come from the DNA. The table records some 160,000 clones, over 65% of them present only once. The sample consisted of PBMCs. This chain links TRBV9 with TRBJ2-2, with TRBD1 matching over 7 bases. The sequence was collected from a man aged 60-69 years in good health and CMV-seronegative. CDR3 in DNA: TGTGCCAGCAGCGTCAGACAGGGTCAGGAGCTGTTTTTT. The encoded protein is CASSVRQGQELFF.